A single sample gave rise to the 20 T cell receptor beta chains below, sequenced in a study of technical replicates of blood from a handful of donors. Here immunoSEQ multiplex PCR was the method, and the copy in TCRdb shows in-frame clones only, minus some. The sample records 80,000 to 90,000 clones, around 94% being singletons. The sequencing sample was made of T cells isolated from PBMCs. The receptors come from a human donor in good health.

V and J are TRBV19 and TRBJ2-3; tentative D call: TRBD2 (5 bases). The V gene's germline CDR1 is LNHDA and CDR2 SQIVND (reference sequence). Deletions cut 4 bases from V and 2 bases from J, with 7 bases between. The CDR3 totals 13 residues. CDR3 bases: TGTGCCAGTAGTAAGACTAACACAGATACGCAGTATTTT. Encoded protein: CASSKTNTDTQYF.

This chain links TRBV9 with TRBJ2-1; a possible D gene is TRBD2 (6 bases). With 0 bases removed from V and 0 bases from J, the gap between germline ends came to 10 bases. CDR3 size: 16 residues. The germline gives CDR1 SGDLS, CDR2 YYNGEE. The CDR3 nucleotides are TGTGCCAGCAGCGTAGGAGGCGGGATCTCCTACAATGAGCAGTTCTTC. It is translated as CASSVGGGISYNEQFF.

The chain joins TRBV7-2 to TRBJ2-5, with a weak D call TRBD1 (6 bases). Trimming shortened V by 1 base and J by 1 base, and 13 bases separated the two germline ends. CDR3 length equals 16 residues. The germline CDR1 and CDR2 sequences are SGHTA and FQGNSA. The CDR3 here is CASSLGMDRVQETQYF. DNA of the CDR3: TGTGCCAGCAGCTTAGGGATGGACAGAGTCCAAGAGACCCAGTACTTC.

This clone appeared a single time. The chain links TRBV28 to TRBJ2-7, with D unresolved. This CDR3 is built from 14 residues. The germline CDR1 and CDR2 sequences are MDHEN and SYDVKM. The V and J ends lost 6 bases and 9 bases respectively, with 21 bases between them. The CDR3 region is CASSVRDFPFVQYF. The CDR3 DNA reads TGTGCCAGCAGCGTTAGAGATTTTCCTTTTGTGCAGTACTTC.

CDR3 DNA sequence: TGTGCCAGCAGCCCGCGGATAAACACTGAAGCTTTCTTT. As protein: CASSPRINTEAFF. This chain links TRBV7-2 with TRBJ1-1; D gene ambiguous. CDR3 size: 13 residues. Looked up from germline, CDR1 is SGHTA and CDR2 is FQGNSA. Trimming pared 5 bases from V and 2 bases from J, leaving 9 bases between.

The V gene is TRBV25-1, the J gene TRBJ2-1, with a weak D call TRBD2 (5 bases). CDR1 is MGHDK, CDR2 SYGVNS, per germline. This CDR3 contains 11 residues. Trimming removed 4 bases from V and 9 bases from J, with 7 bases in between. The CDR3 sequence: CASSVGSEQFF. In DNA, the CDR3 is TGTGCCAGCAGTGTTGGGAGTGAGCAGTTCTTC.

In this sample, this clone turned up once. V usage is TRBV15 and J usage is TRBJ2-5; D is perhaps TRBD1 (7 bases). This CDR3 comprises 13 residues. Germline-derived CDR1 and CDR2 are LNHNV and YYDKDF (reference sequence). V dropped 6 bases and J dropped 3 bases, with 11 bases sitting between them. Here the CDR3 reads CATSDREEETQYF. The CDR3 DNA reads TGTGCCACCAGTGACAGGGAGGAAGAGACCCAGTACTTC.

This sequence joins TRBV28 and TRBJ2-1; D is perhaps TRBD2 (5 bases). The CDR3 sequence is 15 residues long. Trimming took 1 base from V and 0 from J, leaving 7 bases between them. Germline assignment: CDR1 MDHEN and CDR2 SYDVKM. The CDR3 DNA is TGTGCCAGCAGTTTATATGCGGGCTCCTACAATGAGCAGTTCTTC. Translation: CASSLYAGSYNEQFF.

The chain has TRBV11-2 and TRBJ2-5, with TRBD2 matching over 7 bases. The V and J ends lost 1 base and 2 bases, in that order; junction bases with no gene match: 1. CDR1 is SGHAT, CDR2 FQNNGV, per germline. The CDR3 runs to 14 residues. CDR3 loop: CASSLALAQETQYF. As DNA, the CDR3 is TGTGCCAGCAGCTTAGCACTAGCGCAAGAGACCCAGTACTTC.

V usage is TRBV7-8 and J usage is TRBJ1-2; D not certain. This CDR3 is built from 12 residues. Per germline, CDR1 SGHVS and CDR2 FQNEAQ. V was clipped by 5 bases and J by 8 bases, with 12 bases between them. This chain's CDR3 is CASSPLGEGYTF. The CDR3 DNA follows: TGTGCCAGCAGCCCACTCGGGGAGGGCTACACCTTC. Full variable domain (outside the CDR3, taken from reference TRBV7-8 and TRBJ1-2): GAGVSQSPRYKVAKRGQDVALRCDPISGHVSLFWYQQALGQGPEFLTYFQNEAQLDKSGLPSDRFFAERPEGSVSTLKIQRTQQEDSAVYLCASSPLGEGYTFGSGTRLTVV.

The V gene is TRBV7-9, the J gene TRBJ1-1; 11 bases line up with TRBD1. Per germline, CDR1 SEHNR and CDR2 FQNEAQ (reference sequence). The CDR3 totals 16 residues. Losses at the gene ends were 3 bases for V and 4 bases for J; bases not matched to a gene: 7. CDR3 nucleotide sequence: TGTGCCAGCAGCTTGGCGGGGACAGGGGGAAGCACTGAAGCTTTCTTT. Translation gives CASSLAGTGGSTEAFF.

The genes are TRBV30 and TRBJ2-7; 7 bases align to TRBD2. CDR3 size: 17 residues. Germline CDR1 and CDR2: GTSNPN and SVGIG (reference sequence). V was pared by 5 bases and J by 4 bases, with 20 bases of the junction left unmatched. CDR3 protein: CAWETTGAGKVGYEQYF. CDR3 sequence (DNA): TGTGCCTGGGAAACTACCGGAGCGGGGAAGGTGGGATACGAGCAGTACTTC.

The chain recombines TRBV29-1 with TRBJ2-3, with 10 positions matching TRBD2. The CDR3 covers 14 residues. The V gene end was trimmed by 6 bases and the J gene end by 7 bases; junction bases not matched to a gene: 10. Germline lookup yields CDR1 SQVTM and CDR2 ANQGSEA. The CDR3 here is CSVWALAGVNTQYF. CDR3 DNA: TGCAGCGTCTGGGCCCTAGCGGGAGTAAATACGCAGTATTTT.

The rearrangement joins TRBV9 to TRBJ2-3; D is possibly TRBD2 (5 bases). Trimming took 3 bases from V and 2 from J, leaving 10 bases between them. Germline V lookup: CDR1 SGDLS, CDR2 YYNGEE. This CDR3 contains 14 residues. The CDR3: CASSAQTTTDTQYF. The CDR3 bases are TGTGCCAGCAGCGCACAGACTACCACAGATACGCAGTATTTT.

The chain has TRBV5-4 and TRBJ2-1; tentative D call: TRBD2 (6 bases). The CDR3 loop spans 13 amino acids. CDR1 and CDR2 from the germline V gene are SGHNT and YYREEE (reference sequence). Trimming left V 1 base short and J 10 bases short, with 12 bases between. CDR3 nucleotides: TGTGCCAGCAGCTTGCGTCCGGGGGAGGAGCAGTTCTTC. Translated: CASSLRPGEEQFF.

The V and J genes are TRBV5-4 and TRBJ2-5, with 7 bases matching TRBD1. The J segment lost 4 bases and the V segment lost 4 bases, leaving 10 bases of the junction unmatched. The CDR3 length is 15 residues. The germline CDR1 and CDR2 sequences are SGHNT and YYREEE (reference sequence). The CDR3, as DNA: TGTGCCAGCAGCCTCTCCCAGACAGGGAGAGAGACCCAGTACTTC. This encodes CASSLSQTGRETQYF.

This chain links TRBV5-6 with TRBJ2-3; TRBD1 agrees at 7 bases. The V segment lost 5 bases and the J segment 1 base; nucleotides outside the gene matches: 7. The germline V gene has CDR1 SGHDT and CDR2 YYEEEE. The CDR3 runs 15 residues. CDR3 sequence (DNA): TGTGCCAGCAGGGAACAGGGGTGGGGCACAGATACGCAGTATTTT. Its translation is CASREQGWGTDTQYF.

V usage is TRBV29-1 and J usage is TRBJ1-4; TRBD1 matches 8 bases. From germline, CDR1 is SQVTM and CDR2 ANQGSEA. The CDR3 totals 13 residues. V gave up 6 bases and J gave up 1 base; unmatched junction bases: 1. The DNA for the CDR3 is TGCAGCGTCGACAGGGGAACTAATGAAAAACTGTTTTTT. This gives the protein CSVDRGTNEKLFF.

CDR3 nucleotides: TGTGCCATCAGTCCGACTAGCGACGAGCAGTACTTC. This codes for CAISPTSDEQYF. The rearrangement uses TRBV10-3 and TRBJ2-7; 8 nucleotides agree with TRBD2. The CDR3 consists of 12 residues. Germline loops: CDR1 ENHRY, CDR2 SYGVKD. Germline trimming cut 5 bases from V and 5 bases from J; bases unmatched to any gene: 2.

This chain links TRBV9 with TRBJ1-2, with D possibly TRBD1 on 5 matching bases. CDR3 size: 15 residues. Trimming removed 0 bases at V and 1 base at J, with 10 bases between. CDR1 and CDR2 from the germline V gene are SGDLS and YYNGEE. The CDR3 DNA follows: TGTGCCAGCAGCGTAGCCCCAGGGAATAACTATGGCTACACCTTC. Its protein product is CASSVAPGNNYGYTF.